This TCR beta chain was profiled in a study of T cells in Graves' hyperthyroidism and ophthalmopathy (dated by TCRdb to the late 2010s). Study-wide context: Peripheral blood was sampled at the time of initial diagnosis, prior to any treatment. Following sampling, methimazole starting at 30 mg daily was given to hyperthyroidism patients, and high-dose intravenous methylprednisolone was given to ophthalmopathy patients. Prospective prediction of ophthalmopathy was tested in an independent validation cohort consisting of 18 to 20 hyperthyroidism patients and 17 patients who later progressed to ophthalmopathy. The 100 or so discovery patients were divided at random into training and test sets in a 7:3 ratio. TCR V-J signatures able to tell the groups apart were searched for in a discovery cohort of approximately 95 patients, of whom roughly 42 had Graves' ophthalmopathy and about 55 had stable Graves' hyperthyroidism. Thyroid tissue and blood T-cell repertoires from roughly 6 Graves' hyperthyroidism patients were also compared in the study. The paper describes TCR Vbeta CDR3 sequencing of 135 peripheral blood samples, made up of some 40 ophthalmopathy patients, approximately 76 hyperthyroidism patients and 17 progressor patients. General findings and caveats noted by the study authors: No statistical method was used to set the sample size in advance, and investigators knew the group allocation. In cross-validation, a model built on a 13 V-J signature told ophthalmopathy apart from stable hyperthyroidism with 87.88% sensitivity and approximately 84% specificity, and in testing the same model reached 80%/75%. In validation, progression to ophthalmopathy was predicted by the model with approximately 67% sensitivity and 72.22% specificity, a median of 6.5 months before onset. Blood samples also contained most of the expanded thyroid clonotypes (frequency above 0.001), which suggests that blood repertoires may reflect thyroid immune responses.

Stable Graves' hyperthyroidism was defined as the absence of progression to ophthalmopathy over 18 months of follow-up. Hyperthyroidism patients were aged 18 to 65 years and newly diagnosed, with disease duration of less than 2 months. The study excluded patients with uncontrolled infections, other autoimmune diseases, pregnancy or lactation. Diagnoses were based on clinical symptoms, serum thyroxine and TRAb, thyroid ultrasound and orbital computed tomography. Ficoll-Paque density gradient centrifugation was used to isolate PBMCs from around 10 ml of fresh peripheral blood. Total RNA was extracted using Trizol reagent, and RNA quality was assessed on an Agilent 2100 Bioanalyzer. The TCR beta CDR3 regions were amplified from RNA transcripts. The TCR CDR3 was subjected to a first round of RT-PCR using the HTBI primer set and the Qiagen OneStep RT-PCR kit. A second multiplex PCR round built the libraries, followed by size selection and purification. Sequencing of the libraries was done on an Illumina HiSeq2000 using paired-end 100 bp reads. The paper's data handling went like this. SOAPnuke was used to process the raw data, throwing out any read that contained adapters or uncalled bases, had a mean Phred below 15, or lacked an exact constant-primer or identifier match. High-quality paired reads were merged with COPE v1.2.5, and unique nucleotide sequences were defined as clonotypes. MiTCR v1.1 was used to align the clonotypes against IMGT TRBV, TRBD and TRBJ reference segments. The analysis included only V-J combinations with a frequency above 0.0001, which together covered roughly 99% of the repertoires. The TCS score was defined as the ratio of F50 (clonal expansion) to E x V (chaos), calculated using BLOSUM62-based TCRdist between CDR3 peptides within each V-J. Welch's t-statistics and random forest reduced fewer than 600 V-J features to 13, which were used in a naive Bayes classifier (R e1071). TCRdb applied fastp at Q25 and MiXCR to the public reads, then kept only in-frame beta chains. Duplicate CDR3 protein sequences are folded into a single record with the most common DNA and genes. The V and J calls shown here were made by TCRdb, not taken from the authors' results. This sample holds some 740,000 distinct CDR3 sequences; 11% to 15% were observed only once. Roughly 10% of the sample belongs to the ten largest clones.

Inclusive of the bounding cysteine and phenylalanine, the CDR3 is 16 residues long. CDR3 DNA only is kept here, 48 bases in frame from base 1. Taken from the germline V gene, the CDR1 and CDR2 loops are MGHRA and YSYEKL. The junction carries 15 bases between V and J, which are trimmed by 0 bases and 6 bases respectively. This clonotype appeared a few times. There is no known antigen for this receptor. Nothing much larger sits one base from this clone, and base qualities are not available. This receptor was identified in a woman aged 18-30 years with Graves' hyperthyroidism. Sequencing input: blood. The chain is encoded by TRBV4-1 joined to TRBJ2-1; a tentative D call is TRBD1 (6 bases match). The CDR3 region: CASSQDWETGSNEQFF. The base sequence is TGCGCCAGCAGCCAAGATTGGGAGACAGGCTCCAATGAGCAGTTCTTC.